This section outlines one TCR beta chain sequence together with its context. Its matching antigen is unknown. These data originate in a study of cytomegalovirus exposure and HLA in healthy donors. Primers included in the PCR were 60 Vbeta and 13 Jbeta primers. Sequencing used immunoSEQ multiplex PCR; TCRdb keeps in-frame clones, though not all of them. The sample includes roughly 130,000 clones, about 82% of them seen just once. Study observations and caveats: The productive fraction for most TCR beta V segments was about 87% or about 30% in an earlier analysis. Later analysis associated a missense DCLRE1C variant with TCR beta V- and J-gene trimming. Later work associated 16,951 TCR beta sequences with HLA alleles at 0.05 false discovery rate.

At the time of sampling, donors were nominally healthy, though unrecorded immune exposures were likely. The source is a man aged 30 to 45 in good health and CMV-seronegative. Material for sequencing was PBMCs.

As DNA, the CDR3 is TGTGCCTGGACCCGAACATATAAAACACCCGGGGAGCTGTTTTTT. This translates into CAWTRTYKTPGELFF. This sequence joins TRBV30 and TRBJ2-2; D not resolved. The CDR3 loop spans 15 amino acids. CDR1 is GTSNPN and CDR2 is SVGIG in the germline V gene (reference sequence). V was clipped by 4 bases and J by 6 bases, with 18 bases between them.